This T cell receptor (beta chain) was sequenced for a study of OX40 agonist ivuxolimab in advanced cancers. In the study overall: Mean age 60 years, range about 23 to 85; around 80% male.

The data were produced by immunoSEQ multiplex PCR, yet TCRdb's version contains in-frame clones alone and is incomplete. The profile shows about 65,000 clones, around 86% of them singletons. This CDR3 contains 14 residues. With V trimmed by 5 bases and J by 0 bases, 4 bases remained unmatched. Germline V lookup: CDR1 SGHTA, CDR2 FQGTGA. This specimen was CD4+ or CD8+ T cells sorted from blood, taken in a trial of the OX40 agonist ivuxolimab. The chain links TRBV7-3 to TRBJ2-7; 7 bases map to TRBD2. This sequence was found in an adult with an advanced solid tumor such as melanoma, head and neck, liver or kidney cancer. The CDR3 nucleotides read TGTGCCAGCAGCCTGGGGGGGACCTCCTACGAGCAGTACTTC. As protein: CASSLGGTSYEQYF.